The entry that follows covers one T cell receptor (beta chain) sequence. Method: immunoSEQ multiplex PCR; TCRdb's copy keeps in-frame clones and lacks some. The table has tens of thousands of clones, around nine tenths seen once. The entry originates in a study of T cell changes during pregnancy in multiple sclerosis. This CDR3 comprises 16 residues. Germline V gene sequence: CDR1 MNHEY, CDR2 SMNVEV (reference sequence). The V end was cut by 1 base, the J end by 0 bases, with 13 bases between. The sample here was peripheral blood, taken in the first trimester of pregnancy. The sequence was obtained from a female donor in good health, enrolled as a control in a pregnancy study. The rearrangement uses TRBV27 and TRBJ2-7; D is possibly TRBD2 (7 bases). The CDR3 coding sequence is TGTGCCAGCAGTTTATTGGCGGGGGCCCGCTCCTACGAGCAGTACTTC. It yields the protein CASSLLAGARSYEQYF.